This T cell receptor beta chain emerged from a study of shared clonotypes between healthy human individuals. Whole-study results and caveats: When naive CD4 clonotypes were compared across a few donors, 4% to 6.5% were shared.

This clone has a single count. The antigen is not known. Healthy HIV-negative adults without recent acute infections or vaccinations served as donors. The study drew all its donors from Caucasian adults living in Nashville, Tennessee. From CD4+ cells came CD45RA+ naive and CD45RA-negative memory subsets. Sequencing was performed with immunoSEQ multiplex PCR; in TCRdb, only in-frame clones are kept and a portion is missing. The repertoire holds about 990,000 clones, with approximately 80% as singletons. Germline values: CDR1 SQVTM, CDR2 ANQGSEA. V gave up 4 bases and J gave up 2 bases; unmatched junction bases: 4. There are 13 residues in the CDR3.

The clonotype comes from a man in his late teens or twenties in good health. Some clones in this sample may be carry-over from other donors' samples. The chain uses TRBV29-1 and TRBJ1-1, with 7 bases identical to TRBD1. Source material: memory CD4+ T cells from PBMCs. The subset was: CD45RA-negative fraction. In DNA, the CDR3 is TGCAGCGTTGCAGGGGGGGAAAACACTGAAGCTTTCTTT. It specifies CSVAGGENTEAFF.